This T cell receptor beta chain comes out of a study of technical replicates of blood from a handful of donors. TCRdb's table, derived via immunoSEQ multiplex PCR, lists solely in-frame clones and lacks some. The sample has 70,000 to 95,000 clones, 85% to 95% seen once; the top ten hold more than 0.25%. The CDR3 runs 15 residues. The ends lost 10 bases at V and 5 bases at J; junction bases unmatched: 16. Germline-derived CDR1 and CDR2 are MNHEY and SVGAGI. Input material: T cells isolated from PBMCs. V gene TRBV6-5 combines with J gene TRBJ1-1, with 7 bases that match TRBD1. The TCR sequence derives from a human donor in good health. The DNA of the CDR3 is TGTGCCACCTCCCTCACACAGGGGAGGAGTACTGAAGCTTTCTTT. It translates to CATSLTQGRSTEAFF.